The 6 T cell receptor beta chains given below trace back to one sample, sequenced in a study of blood T cell repertoires in COVID-19. The repertoire was sequenced with immunoSEQ multiplex PCR; TCRdb's copy has only in-frame clones and lacks some. The sample has some 270,000 clones; more than 75% are singletons. Sequencing was carried out using peripheral blood. These receptors were obtained from a woman at least 80 years old with COVID-19, enrolled during active disease.

J is TRBJ1-1 and V is TRBV7-2; a possible D gene is TRBD1 (6 bases). The germline CDR1 and CDR2 sequences are SGHTA and FQGNSA. The CDR3 is made up of 14 amino acids. The V end lost 8 bases, the J end lost 1 base, and 14 bases lay between the germline ends. This CDR3 reads CASARGGSNTEAFF. The CDR3 region has the DNA TGTGCCAGCGCCCGGGGGGGCTCGAACACTGAAGCTTTCTTT.

The rearrangement uses TRBV7-2 and TRBJ2-7; D gene unclear. Germline CDR1 is SGHTA and CDR2 is FQGNSA. V lost 4 bases to trimming and J lost 4 bases, with 14 bases between them. This CDR3 spans 14 amino acids. DNA of the CDR3: TGTGCCAGCAGCTCACTTGTGGGCCAATACGAGCAGTACTTC. It yields the protein CASSSLVGQYEQYF.

This chain joins TRBV29-1 and TRBJ1-4; the match to TRBD1 covers 8 bases. CDR3 length: 14 residues. Germline V CDR1 and CDR2: SQVTM, ANQGSEA. V lost 7 bases, J lost 3 bases, and 7 bases stayed unmatched. The CDR3 sequence is CSAGPTGANEKLFF. The CDR3 bases are TGCAGCGCCGGTCCGACAGGGGCTAATGAAAAACTGTTTTTT.

The rearrangement joins TRBV28 to TRBJ1-2, with 7 bases aligning to TRBD1. The germline CDR1 and CDR2 sequences are MDHEN and SYDVKM. This CDR3 has 14 amino acids. Trimming removed 3 bases from V and 6 bases from J; junction bases left unmatched: 7. The CDR3 spells CASSFSTGWNGYTF. The CDR3 nucleotides read TGTGCCAGCAGTTTTTCGACAGGGTGGAATGGCTACACCTTC.

This sequence joins TRBV6-5 and TRBJ1-3; 8 nucleotides match TRBD1. The CDR3 length is 15 residues. The germline CDR1 and CDR2 sequences are MNHEY and SVGAGI. With 6 bases clipped from V and 4 bases from J, the junction kept 8 bases outside the gene matches. CDR3 in amino acids: CASRPGGARGNTIYF. The CDR3 coding sequence is TGTGCCAGCAGGCCAGGGGGCGCGAGGGGAAACACCATATATTTT.

The chain joins TRBV6-5 to TRBJ2-1; TRBD1 agrees at 7 bases. With 4 bases clipped from V and 8 bases from J, the junction kept 8 bases outside the gene matches. CDR1 is MNHEY, CDR2 SVGAGI, per germline. The CDR3 is 14 amino acids. CDR3 amino acids: CASSLKTGAHEQFF. CDR3 DNA sequence: TGTGCCAGCAGTTTAAAAACAGGGGCTCATGAGCAGTTCTTC.